This note documents a single TCR beta chain sequence. This sample was taken from a study of technical replicates of blood from a few donors. There are 14 residues in the CDR3. V gave up 3 bases and J gave up 1 base, with 9 bases separating them. Germline V lookup: CDR1 MGHRA, CDR2 YSYEKL. Sequenced by immunoSEQ multiplex PCR; TCRdb stores in-frame clones only, minus some. The sample includes tens of thousands of clones, roughly 98% of them seen just once. Sequenced material: T cells isolated from PBMCs. The receptor was isolated from a human donor in good health. The V and J genes are TRBV4-1 and TRBJ1-1; no clear D gene. CDR3 sequence: CASSHPGRNTEAFF. DNA for the CDR3: TGCGCCAGCAGCCACCCGGGAAGGAACACTGAAGCTTTCTTT.